This section outlines one TCR beta chain sequence together with its context. The antigen remains unidentified. Here immunoSEQ multiplex PCR was the method, and the copy in TCRdb shows in-frame clones only, minus some. The sample holds fewer than 200,000 clones, about nine tenths seen once. This entry comes from a study of T cell responses to AZD1222 COVID-19 vaccine. Study observations and caveats: The study sampled repertoires only after the peak T cell response.

The V end was cut by 4 bases, the J end by 6 bases, with 13 bases between. The CDR3 is 14 residues long. Germline lookup yields CDR1 MDHEN and CDR2 SYDVKM. The chain couples TRBV28 to TRBJ1-5; a possible D gene is TRBD1 (5 bases). The sequence came from an adult in good health. The sequenced sample was peripheral blood, obtained on day 0 of AZD1222 vaccination. This CDR3 is CASSWGRVAQPQHF. DNA for the CDR3: TGTGCCAGCAGTTGGGGCAGGGTCGCTCAGCCCCAGCATTTT. Supplemented by reference TRBV28 and TRBJ1-5, the full variable domain reads DVKVTQSSRYLVKRTGEKVFLECVQDMDHENMFWYRQDPGLGLRLIYFSYDVKMKEKGDIPEGYSVSREKKERFSLILESASTNQTSMYLCASSWGRVAQPQHFGDGTRLSIL.